This T cell receptor (beta chain) was found in a study of T cell responses to AZD1222 COVID-19 vaccine. About the research overall: Pooling was applied to second doses at about 4 or about 12 weeks. General observations from the study: Repertoire sampling was restricted to post-peak T cell response timepoints. Researchers report vaccine-associated CD4 TCRs spanning spike, with dominance at 160-218 and 743-854. Females outnumbered males among donors, who were mostly white British; clonal diversity was possibly underestimated.

Regarding this clone: Its specificity is not known.

Germline values: CDR1 MNHEY, CDR2 SVGEGT. The V end was cut by 0 bases, the J end by 1 base, with 13 bases between. The CDR3 is 17 amino acids. Some clones are missing from TCRdb's copy, which holds only in-frame ones; the method was immunoSEQ multiplex PCR. The sample shows 93,000 or so clones, less than 95% of them seen only once. The gene calls are TRBV6-2 or TRBV6-3 and TRBJ1-5, with a possible D match to TRBD1 (5 bases). The source material was peripheral blood, sampled on day 0 of AZD1222 vaccination. This clonotype originated in an adult in good health. CDR3 sequence (DNA): TGTGCCAGCAGTTACTCGTCGGCAGGGACGAGCAATCAGCCCCAGCATTTT. This sequence encodes CASSYSSAGTSNQPQHF.